A single sample is the source of the 29 T cell receptor beta chains below, sequenced in a study of blood T cell repertoires in COVID-19 (TCRdb year 2020). The library was generated by the immunoSEQ multiplex PCR assay. Sourced from immuneACCESS, this table was stored by TCRdb with only in-frame sequences that have V and J called. A share of the clones is absent; for the studies checked, an unresolved V gene accounts for under half, and the remainder has no known explanation. Here the sample has some 300,000 clones; approximately 88% occur a single time. The leading ten clones occupy 1.7% of the sample. The sequencing input was PBMCs or T cells enriched from blood (not recorded which). These receptors all come from a woman in her thirties or forties who had recovered from COVID-19.

J is TRBJ1-6 and V is TRBV5-6, with D perhaps matching TRBD1 (5 bases). Germline V gene sequence: CDR1 SGHDT, CDR2 YYEEEE. Deletions cut 6 bases from V and 5 bases from J, with 9 bases between. This CDR3 has 13 amino acids. The CDR3 reads CASKGADNSPLHF. CDR3 in DNA: TGTGCCAGCAAAGGGGCGGATAATTCACCCCTCCACTTT.

V gene TRBV6-2 or TRBV6-3 combines with J gene TRBJ1-1; D unresolved. The CDR3 runs 14 residues. Trimming took 2 bases from V and 0 from J, leaving 7 bases between them. Germline V gives CDR1 MNHEY, CDR2 SVGEGT. In DNA form, the CDR3 reads TGTGCCAGCAGTTACGCACTTATGAACACTGAAGCTTTCTTT. Residues: CASSYALMNTEAFF.

This chain uses TRBV18 with TRBJ1-4; 11 bases map to TRBD1. V gave up 3 bases and J gave up 7 bases; unmatched junction bases: 1. Germline V gene sequence: CDR1 KGHSH, CDR2 LQKENI. This CDR3 region has 14 residues. CDR3 sequence: CASSPDRGREKLFF. Written as DNA, the CDR3 is TGTGCCAGCTCACCGGACAGGGGGCGTGAAAAACTGTTTTTT.

The genes are TRBV5-3 and TRBJ2-7; 7 nucleotides align to TRBD1. TRBV5-3 has ORF status, its function being uncertain. Losses at the gene ends were 4 bases for V and 0 bases for J; bases not matched to a gene: 1. This CDR3 has 13 amino acids. The CDR3 region has the DNA TGTGCCAGAAGCCAGGGGGTCTCCTACGAGCAGTACTTC. Protein: CARSQGVSYEQYF.

The rearrangement uses TRBV10-3 and TRBJ1-5, with D unclear. CDR3 size: 14 residues. Germline CDR1 reads ENHRY; CDR2 reads SYGVKD. V lost 6 bases, J lost 1 base, and 10 bases lay in between. The CDR3 reads CAIRGDGSNQPQHF. The CDR3 DNA follows: TGTGCCATCAGGGGCGATGGAAGCAATCAGCCCCAGCATTTT.

The J gene is TRBJ2-1, the V gene TRBV30; possibly TRBD2 for D (6 bases). The CDR3 length is 14 residues. Germline lookup yields CDR1 GTSNPN and CDR2 SVGIG (reference sequence). The V end was cut by 3 bases, the J end by 10 bases, with 19 bases between. Here the CDR3 reads CAWSVLTSNKEQFF. CDR3 sequence (DNA): TGTGCCTGGAGCGTTTTGACTAGTAATAAAGAGCAGTTCTTC.

The J gene is TRBJ1-1, the V gene TRBV2, with D perhaps TRBD1 (5 bases). Germline values: CDR1 SNHLY, CDR2 FYNNEI. The CDR3 sequence is 15 residues long. V lost 4 bases to trimming and J lost 5 bases, with 17 bases between them. The CDR3 coding sequence is TGTGCCAGCAGTGCTCAGGGCATTAAAGGGACTGAAGCTTTCTTT. Its protein is CASSAQGIKGTEAFF.

V usage is TRBV2 and J usage is TRBJ1-1; D is possibly TRBD1 (6 bases). V lost 6 bases to trimming and J lost 0 bases, with 11 bases between them. CDR1 is SNHLY and CDR2 is FYNNEI in the germline V gene. The CDR3 loop spans 14 amino acids. For the CDR3, the DNA is TGTGCCAGCAGGGGGACATTCATGAACACTGAAGCTTTCTTT. The encoded protein is CASRGTFMNTEAFF.

This chain joins TRBV5-1 and TRBJ2-3; the D gene is possibly TRBD2 (6 bases). The germline gives CDR1 SGHRS, CDR2 YFSETQ. The CDR3 has 15 residues. V lost 4 bases and J lost 8, with 20 bases in between. CDR3 nucleotide sequence: TGCGCCAGCAGCCTCTGGGGGGAGGCGAGTCTTACGCAGTATTTT. As protein: CASSLWGEASLTQYF. Drawing the rest from reference TRBV5-1 and TRBJ2-3, the complete variable domain is KAGVTQTPRYLIKTRGQQVTLSCSPISGHRSVSWYQQTPGQGLQFLFEYFSETQRNKGNFPGRFSGRQFSNSRSEMNVSTLELGDSALYLCASSLWGEASLTQYFGPGTRLTVL.

This clone was found a few times. The gene calls are TRBV19 and TRBJ2-1, with a weak D call TRBD1 (6 bases). The CDR3 runs 14 residues. Germline V CDR1 and CDR2: LNHDA, SQIVND (reference sequence). V was shortened by 4 bases and J by 7 bases, with 14 bases between the two germline ends. In DNA, the CDR3 is TGTGCCAGTAGTACGCCGTACAGGGTTAATGAGCAGTTCTTC. It specifies CASSTPYRVNEQFF.

The chain links TRBV5-4 to TRBJ1-2, with a possible D match to TRBD1 (6 bases). The CDR3 covers 13 residues. Germline CDR1 and CDR2: SGHNT and YYREEE (reference sequence). V was trimmed by 6 bases and J by 5 bases, leaving 14 bases between them. CDR3 sequence: CASTARQGYGYTF. The CDR3 DNA is TGTGCCAGCACCGCCCGTCAGGGGTATGGCTACACCTTC.

The rearrangement joins TRBV4-3 to TRBJ2-2; 8 positions match TRBD1. The junction had 6 bases not matched to a gene; V was cut back by 4 bases and J by 5 bases. The CDR3 extends over 15 amino acids. Per germline, CDR1 LGHNA and CDR2 YSLEER. Here the CDR3 reads CASSPWTGNTGELFF. CDR3 sequence (DNA): TGCGCCAGCAGCCCTTGGACAGGGAATACCGGGGAGCTGTTTTTT.

This chain uses TRBV3-1 (or the pseudogene TRBV3-2) with TRBJ1-2; 7 positions agree with TRBD1. The CDR3 is 16 amino acids. Trimming cost V 2 bases and J 5 bases; bases outside gene matches: 11. The V gene's germline CDR1 is LGHDT and CDR2 YNNKEL (reference sequence). CDR3: CASSQRTGAAVYGYTF. CDR3 bases: TGTGCCAGCAGCCAACGCACAGGGGCTGCTGTGTATGGCTACACCTTC.

As concerns this clone: This CDR3 is also generated by other DNA sequences in the sample. The V call is TRBV7-9, the J call TRBJ1-5; D call uncertain. Germline V gene data show CDR1 as SEHNR and CDR2 as FQNEAQ (reference sequence). Trimming left V 0 bases short and J 1 base short, with 7 bases between. CDR3 length: 15 amino acids. CDR3 in amino acids: CASSLAGGSNQPQHF. The CDR3 bases are TGTGCCAGCAGCTTAGCGGGCGGGAGCAATCAGCCCCAGCATTTT.

The chain employs TRBV11-3 and TRBJ1-5; possibly TRBD1 for D (5 bases). The length of the CDR3 is 17 residues. Germline lookup yields CDR1 SGHNT and CDR2 YENEEA. The germline V and J ends were trimmed by 3 bases and 4 bases, with 19 bases remaining between them. The CDR3 DNA follows: TGTGCCAGCAGCTTTTCCAGTAGCAGGGCTTTGAATCAGCCCCAGCATTTT. Translating it yields CASSFSSSRALNQPQHF.

V usage is TRBV10-3 and J usage is TRBJ1-1; D possibly corresponds to TRBD1 (5 bases). V lost 2 bases and J lost 1, with 11 bases in between. Looked up from germline, CDR1 is ENHRY and CDR2 is SYGVKD. CDR3 length equals 15 residues. CDR3 residues: CAISEQQVANTEAFF. In DNA, the CDR3 is TGTGCCATCAGTGAGCAACAGGTAGCGAACACTGAAGCTTTCTTT.

A few counts support this clone. V is TRBV11-2 and J is TRBJ1-2; TRBD1 matches 9 bases. J was trimmed by 8 bases and V by 5 bases; bases with no gene match: 3. The germline CDR1 and CDR2 sequences are SGHAT and FQNNGV. CDR3 length: 12 residues. The CDR3 loop reads CASSTQGAGYTF. The CDR3 DNA follows: TGTGCCAGCAGCACACAGGGGGCGGGCTACACCTTC.

The CDR3 reads CSASYGTGGNEQFF. DNA for the CDR3: TGCAGCGCGTCATACGGGACAGGGGGCAATGAGCAGTTCTTC. The chain employs TRBV29-1 and TRBJ2-1, with 11 bases that match TRBD1. This CDR3 is 14 amino acids long. From germline, CDR1 is SQVTM and CDR2 ANQGSEA. V shed 7 bases and J 6 bases; nucleotides not matched to a gene: 8.

The chain links TRBV5-6 to TRBJ1-3; D might be TRBD1 (6 bases). Trimming shortened V by 1 base and J by 0 bases, and 11 bases separated the two germline ends. The CDR3 length is 16 residues. The germline CDR1 and CDR2 sequences are SGHDT and YYEEEE. The CDR3 coding sequence is TGTGCCAGCAGCTTGTACGACAGGAACTCTGGAAACACCATATATTTT. Its protein is CASSLYDRNSGNTIYF.

Regarding this clone: Other DNA sequences from this sample encode an identical CDR3 as well. The genes are TRBV5-1 and TRBJ1-6; D remains unclear. The CDR3 sequence is 16 residues long. V gave up 0 bases and J gave up 0 bases, with 7 bases separating them. Per germline, CDR1 SGHRS and CDR2 YFSETQ. The CDR3 region is CASSLGGSSYNSPLHF. In DNA form, the CDR3 reads TGCGCCAGCAGCTTGGGCGGGAGCTCCTATAATTCACCCCTCCACTTT.

The chain is built from TRBV28 and TRBJ1-5; no definite D call. Between the trimmed V and J ends, which lost 6 bases and 0 bases, there was a span of 6 bases. Germline V lookup: CDR1 MDHEN, CDR2 SYDVKM. The CDR3 loop spans 13 amino acids. The CDR3: CASRPTSNQPQHF. CDR3 nucleotides: TGTGCCAGCAGGCCTACTAGCAATCAGCCCCAGCATTTT.

V usage is TRBV5-1 and J usage is TRBJ2-6; D not resolved. The CDR3 sequence is 16 residues long. The germline gives CDR1 SGHRS, CDR2 YFSETQ. The V end was cut by 0 bases, the J end by 0 bases, with 7 bases between. CDR3 loop: CASSLDSSSGANVLTF. The CDR3 nucleotides read TGCGCCAGCAGCTTGGACAGTTCCTCTGGGGCCAACGTCCTGACTTTC.

This clone was seen just once. V and J are TRBV7-8 and TRBJ2-7; D is uncertain. Trimming removed 1 base from V and 3 bases from J, with 7 bases in between. Germline loops: CDR1 SGHVS, CDR2 FQNEAQ. This CDR3 is built from 13 residues. CDR3 in DNA: TGTGCCAGCAGCTTAGTAACTGGCTACGAGCAGTACTTC. Translated, it gives CASSLVTGYEQYF. The full variable domain, rest sourced from reference TRBV7-8 and TRBJ2-7, is GAGVSQSPRYKVAKRGQDVALRCDPISGHVSLFWYQQALGQGPEFLTYFQNEAQLDKSGLPSDRFFAERPEGSVSTLKIQRTQQEDSAVYLCASSLVTGYEQYFGPGTRLTVT.

This chain joins TRBV14 and TRBJ1-3, with 7 bases matching TRBD1. Germline V gene sequence: CDR1 SGHDN, CDR2 FVKESK. V was pared by 11 bases and J by 8 bases, with 9 bases of the junction left unmatched. CDR3 length: 12 residues. CDR3 bases: TGTGCCTCGCTATACAGGGGAGACACCATATATTTT. Its translation is CASLYRGDTIYF.

This clone was observed a single time. V is TRBV27 and J is TRBJ2-5; TRBD2 agrees at 7 bases. The germline V gene has CDR1 MNHEY and CDR2 SMNVEV (reference sequence). This CDR3 spans 14 amino acids. V was clipped by 11 bases and J by 9 bases; unmatched bases: 18. The CDR3 bases are TGTGCCTACTGGAGGCTAGCGGTTCGGGAGGCCCAGTACTTC. Its protein is CAYWRLAVREAQYF.

This chain links TRBV2 with TRBJ2-7; 8 bases fit TRBD1. This CDR3 contains 15 residues. J gave up 5 bases and V 6 bases, and 12 bases lay outside the gene matches. Germline V gene data show CDR1 as SNHLY and CDR2 as FYNNEI. This CDR3 is CASSPTRTGSHEQYF. The CDR3 region has the DNA TGTGCCAGCAGCCCCACTAGGACAGGGTCCCACGAGCAGTACTTC.

Here the CDR3 DNA reads TGTGCCAGCAGCCCGTCAGGCGGGAATAGACTTTTCTTT. This translates into CASSPSGGNRLFF. J is TRBJ1-1 and V is TRBV12-3 or TRBV12-4; D not resolved. V was cut by 6 bases and J by 13 bases, with 21 bases left in between. The CDR3 has 13 residues.

CDR3 bases: TGTGCCAGCTCACCACAGAGCTACTCCTACAATGAGCAGTTCTTC. It encodes CASSPQSYSYNEQFF. The chain links TRBV18 to TRBJ2-1, with D unresolved. V gave up 1 base and J gave up 0 bases, with 7 bases separating them. Germline V CDR1 and CDR2: KGHSH, LQKENI. The CDR3 is 15 residues long.

The gene calls are TRBV4-2 and TRBJ1-6; TRBD1 might be the D (6 bases). V lost 1 base and J lost 8, with 15 bases in between. This CDR3 contains 16 residues. Germline V gene data show CDR1 as LGHNA and CDR2 as YNFKEQ. Here the CDR3 DNA reads TGTGCCAGCAGCCAAGTGCAAACAGGGTTTGATTCACCCCTCCACTTT. This codes for CASSQVQTGFDSPLHF.